Below, 21 T cell receptor beta chains from the same sample are listed, as sequenced in a study of T cells after posttransplantation cyclophosphamide. Treatment was busulfan-fludarabine conditioning, a marrow graft, and cyclophosphamide on days +3 and +4. Method: immunoSEQ multiplex PCR; TCRdb's copy keeps in-frame clones and lacks some. The sample lists over 9,000 clones; over 80% were seen once. The material sequenced was PBMCs, taken after allogeneic stem cell transplant with posttransplant cyclophosphamide. The receptors stem from a female patient in her 30s who received an allogeneic stem cell transplant from an unrelated donor, was CMV-positive, and had no GVHD. The T cells may come from the graft donor.

The chain uses TRBV5-1 and TRBJ2-5; TRBD1 agrees at 9 bases. V lost 0 bases and J lost 1; bases outside the gene matches: 1. The germline V gene has CDR1 SGHRS and CDR2 YFSETQ. CDR3 size: 15 residues. The CDR3 bases are TGCGCCAGCAGCTTGGGACAGGGGGGCCAAGAGACCCAGTACTTC. Amino acids: CASSLGQGGQETQYF.

J is TRBJ1-1 and V is TRBV27, with D unresolved. CDR1 is MNHEY, CDR2 SMNVEV, per germline (reference sequence). This CDR3 region has 16 residues. The V gene lost 2 bases and the J gene lost 0 bases, with 13 bases spanning the gap. This chain's CDR3 is CASSLGGSYMNTEAFF. As DNA, the CDR3 is TGTGCCAGCAGTTTAGGAGGGAGCTATATGAACACTGAAGCTTTCTTT.

This clone was seen only once. The J gene is TRBJ2-7, the V gene TRBV9; D may be TRBD2 (7 bases). The CDR3 spans 14 residues. Germline values: CDR1 SGDLS, CDR2 YYNGEE. Trimming took off 4 bases at V and 3 bases at J, with 14 bases between the two ends. CDR3 residues: CASSPEGGYYEQYF. For the CDR3, the DNA is TGTGCCAGCAGCCCAGAGGGGGGGTACTACGAGCAGTACTTC.

This sequence joins TRBV5-1 and TRBJ2-1; TRBD1 matches 7 bases. Losses at the gene ends were 0 bases for V and 3 bases for J; bases not matched to a gene: 3. Per germline, CDR1 SGHRS and CDR2 YFSETQ. The length of the CDR3 is 15 residues. Here the CDR3 reads CASSLEQGLYNEQFF. The CDR3 region has the DNA TGCGCCAGCAGCTTGGAACAGGGGCTCTACAATGAGCAGTTCTTC.

V and J are TRBV28 and TRBJ1-1, with D perhaps matching TRBD1 (6 bases). Looked up from germline, CDR1 is MDHEN and CDR2 is SYDVKM. V was cut by 3 bases and J by 1 base, with 6 bases left in between. There are 13 residues in the CDR3. The CDR3 coding sequence is TGTGCCAGCAGTTTGACAGGGAACACTGAAGCTTTCTTT. Amino acids: CASSLTGNTEAFF.

The chain has TRBV2 and TRBJ2-1; a possible D gene is TRBD2 (7 bases). This CDR3 spans 13 amino acids. Trimming pared 8 bases from V and 7 bases from J, leaving 15 bases between. The germline V gene has CDR1 SNHLY and CDR2 FYNNEI. The DNA for the CDR3 is TGTGCCAGCGGAGGGGGGGGGCCGAATGAGCAGTTCTTC. Translation: CASGGGGPNEQFF.

The V and J genes are TRBV2 and TRBJ2-7, with D possibly matching TRBD2 (6 bases). The CDR3 length is 14 residues. Trimming removed 6 bases from V and 6 bases from J, with 18 bases in between. Germline V gene sequence: CDR1 SNHLY, CDR2 FYNNEI. The chain's CDR3 is CASRLPGASGEQYF. The CDR3, as DNA: TGTGCCAGCAGGTTACCGGGAGCCTCTGGCGAGCAGTACTTC.

The CDR3 spells CASSPLRLVLTLTDTQYF. The CDR3 DNA sequence: TGTGCCAGCAGCCCACTTAGACTAGTTCTTACCCTCACAGATACGCAGTATTTT. The chain recombines TRBV7-8 with TRBJ2-3, with a weak D call TRBD2 (6 bases). In germline, CDR1 is SGHVS, CDR2 FQNEAQ. Trimming took 5 bases from V and 2 from J, leaving 23 bases between them. The CDR3 has 18 amino acids.

J is TRBJ1-2 and V is TRBV29-1, with TRBD1 identical over 8 bases. The CDR3 loop spans 11 amino acids. The germline V gene encodes CDR1 SQVTM and CDR2 ANQGSEA. J lost 6 bases, V lost 6 bases, and 3 bases had no gene match. CDR3 sequence reads: CSVRTGHGYTF. In nucleotides, the CDR3 is TGCAGCGTACGGACAGGGCATGGCTACACCTTC.

This chain uses TRBV7-9 with TRBJ2-5; 9 bases are a match to TRBD1. J was trimmed by 5 bases and V by 4 bases; bases with no gene match: 14. Germline-derived CDR1 and CDR2 are SEHNR and FQNEAQ (reference sequence). CDR3 length equals 17 residues. CDR3 protein: CASSSLRAQGAAETQYF. The CDR3 DNA sequence: TGTGCCAGCAGCTCCCTTCGGGCACAGGGGGCTGCGGAGACCCAGTACTTC. The full variable domain, in which reference TRBV7-9 and TRBJ2-5 provide the parts outside the CDR3, is DTGVSQNPRHKITKRGQNVTFRCDPISEHNRLYWYRQTLGQGPEFLTYFQNEAQLEKSRLLSDRFSAERPKGSFSTLEIQRTEQGDSAMYLCASSSLRAQGAAETQYFGPGTRLLVL.

The rearrangement joins TRBV11-2 to TRBJ2-7; 9 bases line up with TRBD2. Unmatched junction bases numbered 10, after V lost 0 bases and J lost 4 bases. The CDR3 is 17 amino acids. The germline V gene encodes CDR1 SGHAT and CDR2 FQNNGV. CDR3 nucleotides: TGTGCCAGCAGCTTAGACGGAAGCGGGAGGAGCTTGTACGAGCAGTACTTC. Amino acid sequence: CASSLDGSGRSLYEQYF.

The CDR3 region is CASSEGQGLRTGANVLTF. The CDR3 DNA reads TGTGCCAGCAGCGAGGGACAGGGGCTTCGGACGGGGGCCAACGTCCTGACTTTC. The V and J genes are TRBV5-4 and TRBJ2-6; the match to TRBD1 covers 10 bases. The CDR3 runs 18 residues. V trimming: 4 bases; J trimming: 4 bases; junction bases outside the gene matches: 11. The germline CDR1 and CDR2 sequences are SGHNT and YYREEE (reference sequence).

This rearrangement joins TRBV2 to TRBJ2-3, with D hard to call. This CDR3 is built from 15 residues. Germline CDR1 and CDR2: SNHLY and FYNNEI. V lost 3 bases, J lost 2 bases, and 12 bases lay in between. The DNA for the CDR3 is TGTGCCAGCAGTGACTGGAAAACTATCACAGATACGCAGTATTTT. Its translation is CASSDWKTITDTQYF.

The chain couples TRBV19 to TRBJ1-5, with 7 bases identical to TRBD1. The CDR3 extends over 19 amino acids. The V gene's germline CDR1 is LNHDA and CDR2 SQIVND (reference sequence). V shed 8 bases, J shed 5 bases, and the junction held 24 bases outside the gene matches. The CDR3 DNA reads as TGTGCCAGTCGGGACACGATTGCGGGGTGGAGGGGGCTCTATCAGCCCCAGCATTTT. Protein: CASRDTIAGWRGLYQPQHF.

This chain joins TRBV10-3 and TRBJ2-2; 8 bases line up with TRBD2. Unmatched junction bases numbered 8, after V lost 5 bases and J lost 6 bases. Germline V CDR1 and CDR2: ENHRY, SYGVKD. CDR3 length equals 15 residues. The CDR3 loop reads CAISQEAGVAGELFF. The DNA of the CDR3 is TGTGCCATCAGTCAGGAAGCGGGAGTTGCCGGGGAGCTGTTTTTT.

The chain is built from TRBV6-1 and TRBJ2-7; TRBD2 might be the D (5 bases). Germline lookup yields CDR1 MNHNS and CDR2 SASEGT. Deletions cut 5 bases from V and 6 bases from J, with 11 bases between. This CDR3 comprises 12 residues. The DNA for the CDR3 is TGTGCCAGCAGTATGGGAGCCAGCGAGCAGTACTTC. Residues: CASSMGASEQYF.

V is TRBV4-1 and J is TRBJ1-4; a possible D gene is TRBD1 (6 bases). Germline assignment: CDR1 MGHRA and CDR2 YSYEKL. V was pared by 0 bases and J by 8 bases, with 16 bases between. This CDR3 is built from 16 residues. CDR3 DNA: TGCGCCAGCAGCCAAGAGGGGGGGCTCCGTGCGGAAAAACTGTTTTTT. Its translation: CASSQEGGLRAEKLFF.

The sample holds one count of this clone. The chain carries TRBV7-9 and TRBJ2-1, with D unclear. In germline, CDR1 is SEHNR, CDR2 FQNEAQ (reference sequence). The V end was cut by 1 base, the J end by 7 bases, with 11 bases between. The CDR3 contains 14 residues. The CDR3 protein is CASSLEMRFNEQFF. CDR3 nucleotides: TGTGCCAGCAGCTTAGAGATGAGGTTTAATGAGCAGTTCTTC.

The gene calls are TRBV6-1 and TRBJ2-4, with TRBD2 as a possible D gene (8 bases). The CDR3 is 21 amino acids. Germline V gives CDR1 MNHNS, CDR2 SASEGT. Trimming stripped 2 bases from V and 0 bases from J, with 26 bases between. The CDR3 loop reads CASSETPGQAGGILAKNIQYF. The CDR3 nucleotides read TGTGCCAGCAGTGAAACCCCAGGACAGGCGGGGGGAATACTAGCCAAAAACATTCAGTACTTC.

This chain uses TRBV6-1 with TRBJ1-2; possible D gene TRBD1, 5 bases. The CDR3 extends over 14 amino acids. CDR1 is MNHNS and CDR2 is SASEGT in the germline V gene. The germline V and J ends were trimmed by 6 bases and 8 bases, with 19 bases remaining between them. The CDR3 loop reads CASRLLDSEGGYTF. CDR3 coding DNA: TGTGCCAGCAGACTCCTCGACAGCGAAGGAGGCTACACCTTC.

The chain has TRBV19 and TRBJ2-7, with 7 positions matching TRBD1. The J segment lost 3 bases and the V segment lost 7 bases, leaving 18 bases of the junction unmatched. CDR1 is LNHDA, CDR2 SQIVND, per germline (reference sequence). This CDR3 has 17 amino acids. The CDR3 DNA is TGTGCCAGTAAGCGAAGTCATGCGAAACAGGGGAACTACGAGCAGTACTTC. As protein: CASKRSHAKQGNYEQYF.